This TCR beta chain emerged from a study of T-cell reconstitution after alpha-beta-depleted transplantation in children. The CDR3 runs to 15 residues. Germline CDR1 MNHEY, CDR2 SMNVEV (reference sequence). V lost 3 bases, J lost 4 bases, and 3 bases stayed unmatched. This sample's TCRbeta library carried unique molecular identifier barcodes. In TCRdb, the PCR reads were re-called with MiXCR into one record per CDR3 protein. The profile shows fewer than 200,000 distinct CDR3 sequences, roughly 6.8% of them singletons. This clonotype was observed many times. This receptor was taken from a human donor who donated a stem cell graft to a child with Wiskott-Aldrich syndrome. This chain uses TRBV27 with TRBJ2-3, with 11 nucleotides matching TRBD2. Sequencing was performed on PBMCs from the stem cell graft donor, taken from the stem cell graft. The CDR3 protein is CASSLASGGSDTQYF. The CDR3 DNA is TGTGCCAGCAGTTTGGCTAGCGGGGGGTCAGATACGCAGTATTTT.